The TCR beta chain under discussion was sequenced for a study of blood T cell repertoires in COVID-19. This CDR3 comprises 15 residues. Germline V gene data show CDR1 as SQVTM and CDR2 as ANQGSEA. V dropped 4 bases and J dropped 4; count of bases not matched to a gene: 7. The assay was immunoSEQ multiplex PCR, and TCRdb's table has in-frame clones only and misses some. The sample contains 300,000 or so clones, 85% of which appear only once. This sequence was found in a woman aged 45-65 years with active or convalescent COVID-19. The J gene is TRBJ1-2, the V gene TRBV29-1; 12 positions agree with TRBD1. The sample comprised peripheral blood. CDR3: CSVARDRGPGYGYTF. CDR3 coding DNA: TGCAGCGTTGCTAGGGACAGGGGGCCAGGCTATGGCTACACCTTC. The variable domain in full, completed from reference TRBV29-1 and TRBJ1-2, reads SAVISQKPSRDICQRGTSLTIQCQVDSQVTMMFWYRQQPGQSLTLIATANQGSEATYESGFVIDKFPISRPNLTFSTLTVSNMSPEDSSIYLCSVARDRGPGYGYTFGSGTRLTVV.